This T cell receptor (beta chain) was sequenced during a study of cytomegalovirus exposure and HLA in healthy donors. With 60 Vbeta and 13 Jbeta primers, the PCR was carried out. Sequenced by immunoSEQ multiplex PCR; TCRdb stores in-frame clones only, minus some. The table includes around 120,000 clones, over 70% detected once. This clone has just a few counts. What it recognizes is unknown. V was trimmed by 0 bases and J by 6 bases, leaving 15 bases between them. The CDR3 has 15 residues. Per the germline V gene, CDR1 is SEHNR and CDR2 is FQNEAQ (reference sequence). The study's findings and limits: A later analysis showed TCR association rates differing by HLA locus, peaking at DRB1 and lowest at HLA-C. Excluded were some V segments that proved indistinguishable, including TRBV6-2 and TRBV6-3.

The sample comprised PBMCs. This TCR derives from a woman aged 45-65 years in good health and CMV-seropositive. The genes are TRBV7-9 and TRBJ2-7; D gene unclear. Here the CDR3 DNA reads TGTGCCAGCAGCTTAGCGTCAGGCCCCTACGGCGAGCAGTACTTC. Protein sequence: CASSLASGPYGEQYF.